Described below is a single T cell receptor beta chain sequence and its context. This CDR3 contains 15 residues. Germline V gene lookup returns CDR1 SGHRS and CDR2 YFSETQ. V lost 2 bases and J lost 8; bases outside the gene matches: 8. The sample belongs to a study of T cell changes during pregnancy in multiple sclerosis. This table comes from immunoSEQ multiplex PCR, and its TCRdb copy is limited to in-frame clones, with some not included. The sample carries about 67,000 clones, about 89% recorded once. The sample was peripheral blood, taken in the second trimester of pregnancy. This clonotype was obtained from a female donor with multiple sclerosis, enrolled in a pregnancy study. The J gene is TRBJ2-4, the V gene TRBV5-1; 9 bases align to TRBD1. The CDR3 nucleotides are TGCGCCAGCAGCTTACAGGGGGCGCAAAGGGACATTCAGTACTTC. Translation gives CASSLQGAQRDIQYF.